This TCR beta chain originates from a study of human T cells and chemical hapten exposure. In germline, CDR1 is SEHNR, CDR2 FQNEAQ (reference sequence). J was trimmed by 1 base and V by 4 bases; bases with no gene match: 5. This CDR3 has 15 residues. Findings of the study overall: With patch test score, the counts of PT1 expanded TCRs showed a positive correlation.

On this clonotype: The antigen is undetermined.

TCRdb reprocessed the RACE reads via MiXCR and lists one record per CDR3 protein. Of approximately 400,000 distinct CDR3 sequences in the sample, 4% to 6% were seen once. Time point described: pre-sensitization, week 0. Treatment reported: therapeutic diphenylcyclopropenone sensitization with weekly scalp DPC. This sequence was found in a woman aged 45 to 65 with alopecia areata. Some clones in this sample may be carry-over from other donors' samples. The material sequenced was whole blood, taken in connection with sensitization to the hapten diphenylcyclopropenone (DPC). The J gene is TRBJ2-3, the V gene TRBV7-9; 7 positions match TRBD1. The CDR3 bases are TGTGCCAGCAGCTCCGACAGGGAACGCACAGATACGCAGTATTTT. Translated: CASSSDRERTDTQYF.